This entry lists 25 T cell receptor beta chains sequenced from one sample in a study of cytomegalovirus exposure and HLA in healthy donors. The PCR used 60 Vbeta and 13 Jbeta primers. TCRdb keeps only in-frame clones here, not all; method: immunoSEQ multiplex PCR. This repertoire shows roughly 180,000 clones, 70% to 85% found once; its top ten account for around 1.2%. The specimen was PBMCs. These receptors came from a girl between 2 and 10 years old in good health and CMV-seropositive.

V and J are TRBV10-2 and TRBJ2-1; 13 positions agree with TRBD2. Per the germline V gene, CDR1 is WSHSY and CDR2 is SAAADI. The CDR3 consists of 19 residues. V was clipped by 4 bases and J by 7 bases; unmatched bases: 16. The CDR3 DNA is TGCGCCAGCAGTGCCTTACTAGCGGGAGGGCCCTCGGTATGGAATGAGCAGTTCTTC. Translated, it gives CASSALLAGGPSVWNEQFF.

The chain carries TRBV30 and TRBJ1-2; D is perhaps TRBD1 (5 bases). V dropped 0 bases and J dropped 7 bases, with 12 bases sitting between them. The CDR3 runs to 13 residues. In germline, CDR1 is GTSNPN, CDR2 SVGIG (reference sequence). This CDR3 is CAWSVRQGGGYTF. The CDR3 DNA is TGTGCCTGGAGTGTACGCCAGGGAGGTGGCTACACCTTC.

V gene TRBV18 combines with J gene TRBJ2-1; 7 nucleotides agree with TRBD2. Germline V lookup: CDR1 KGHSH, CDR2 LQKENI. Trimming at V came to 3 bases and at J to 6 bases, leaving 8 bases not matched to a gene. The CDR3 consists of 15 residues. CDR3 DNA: TGTGCCAGCTCACCCGGACTAGGGAGGGGCAATGAGCAGTTCTTC. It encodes CASSPGLGRGNEQFF.

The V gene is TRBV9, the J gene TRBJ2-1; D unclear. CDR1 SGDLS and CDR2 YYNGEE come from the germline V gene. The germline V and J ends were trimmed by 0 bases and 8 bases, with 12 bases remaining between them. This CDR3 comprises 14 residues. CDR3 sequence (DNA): TGTGCCAGCAGCGTAGAATCGAGTCTGGATGAGCAGTTCTTC. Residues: CASSVESSLDEQFF.

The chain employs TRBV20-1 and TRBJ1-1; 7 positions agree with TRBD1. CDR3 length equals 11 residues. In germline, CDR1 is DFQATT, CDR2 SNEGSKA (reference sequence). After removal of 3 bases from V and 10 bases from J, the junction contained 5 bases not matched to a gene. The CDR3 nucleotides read TGCAGTGCTAGCAGGGGGGAGCGAGCTTTCTTT. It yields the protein CSASRGERAFF.

This CDR3 reads CASSHLTASGLIDEQFF. For the CDR3, the DNA is TGTGCCAGCAGCCATTTGACCGCTAGCGGGCTGATCGATGAGCAGTTCTTC. The J gene is TRBJ2-1, the V gene TRBV4-2; 8 bases agree with TRBD2. With V trimmed by 3 bases and J by 8 bases, 15 bases remained unmatched. The CDR3 is 17 residues long. The germline CDR1 and CDR2 sequences are LGHNA and YNFKEQ.

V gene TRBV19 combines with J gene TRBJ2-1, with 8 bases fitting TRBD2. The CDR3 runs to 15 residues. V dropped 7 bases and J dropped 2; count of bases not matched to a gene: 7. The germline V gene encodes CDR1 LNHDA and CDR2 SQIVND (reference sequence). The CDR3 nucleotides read TGTGCCAGTACAGCTCTAGCGGGTACCTACAATGAGCAGTTCTTC. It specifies CASTALAGTYNEQFF.

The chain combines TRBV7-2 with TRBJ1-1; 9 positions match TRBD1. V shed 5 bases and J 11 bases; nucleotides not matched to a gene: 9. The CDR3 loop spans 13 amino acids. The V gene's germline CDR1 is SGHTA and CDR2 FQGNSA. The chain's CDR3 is CASSPGQGNKAFF. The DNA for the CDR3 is TGTGCCAGCAGCCCGGGACAGGGCAACAAGGCTTTCTTT.

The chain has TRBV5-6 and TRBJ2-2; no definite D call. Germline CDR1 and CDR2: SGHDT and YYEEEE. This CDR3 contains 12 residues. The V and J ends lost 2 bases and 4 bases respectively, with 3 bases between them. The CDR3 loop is CASSFSTGELFF. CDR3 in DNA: TGTGCCAGCAGCTTCAGCACCGGGGAGCTGTTTTTT.

As DNA, the CDR3 is TGTGCCACCACGGACAGGGGTTACGGAAACACCATATATTTT. Encoded protein: CATTDRGYGNTIYF. The chain carries TRBV15 and TRBJ1-3, with 9 positions matching TRBD1. V shed 7 bases, J shed 4 bases, and the junction held 5 bases outside the gene matches. Germline CDR1 is LNHNV and CDR2 is YYDKDF (reference sequence). The CDR3 sequence is 14 residues long.

The CDR3 spells CASSSRRGGEKLFF. The CDR3 bases are TGTGCCAGCAGTTCAAGGAGGGGCGGTGAAAAACTGTTTTTT. V and J are TRBV27 and TRBJ1-4, with D possibly matching TRBD1 (5 bases). CDR1 and CDR2 (germline): MNHEY, SMNVEV (reference sequence). Trimming stripped 4 bases from V and 7 bases from J, with 13 bases between. The CDR3 totals 14 residues. Combining the CDR3 with reference TRBV27 and TRBJ1-4 gives the whole variable domain EAQVTQNPRYLITVTGKKLTVTCSQNMNHEYMSWYRQDPGLGLRQIYYSMNVEVTDKGDVPEGYKVSRKEKRNFPLILESPSPNQTSLYFCASSSRRGGEKLFFGSGTQLSVL.

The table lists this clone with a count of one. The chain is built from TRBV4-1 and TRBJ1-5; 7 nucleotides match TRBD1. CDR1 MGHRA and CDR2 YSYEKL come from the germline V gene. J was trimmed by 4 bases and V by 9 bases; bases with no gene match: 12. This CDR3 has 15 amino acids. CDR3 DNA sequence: TGCGCCAGTACGAAACAGGGGCTAGGGAATCAGCCCCAGCATTTT. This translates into CASTKQGLGNQPQHF.

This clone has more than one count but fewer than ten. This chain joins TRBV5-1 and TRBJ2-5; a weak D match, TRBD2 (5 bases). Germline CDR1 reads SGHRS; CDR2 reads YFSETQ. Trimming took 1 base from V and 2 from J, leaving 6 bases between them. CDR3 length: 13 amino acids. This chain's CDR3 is CASSLSGQETQYF. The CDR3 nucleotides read TGCGCCAGCAGCTTGTCGGGACAAGAGACCCAGTACTTC. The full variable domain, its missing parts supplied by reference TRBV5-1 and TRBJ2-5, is KAGVTQTPRYLIKTRGQQVTLSCSPISGHRSVSWYQQTPGQGLQFLFEYFSETQRNKGNFPGRFSGRQFSNSRSEMNVSTLELGDSALYLCASSLSGQETQYFGPGTRLLVL.

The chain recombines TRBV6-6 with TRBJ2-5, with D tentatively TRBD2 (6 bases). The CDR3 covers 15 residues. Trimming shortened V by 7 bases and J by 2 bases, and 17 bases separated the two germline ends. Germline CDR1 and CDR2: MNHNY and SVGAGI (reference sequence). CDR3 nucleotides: TGTGCCAGCATTGGGCCAGGGCGGGGTCAAGAGACCCAGTACTTC. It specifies CASIGPGRGQETQYF.

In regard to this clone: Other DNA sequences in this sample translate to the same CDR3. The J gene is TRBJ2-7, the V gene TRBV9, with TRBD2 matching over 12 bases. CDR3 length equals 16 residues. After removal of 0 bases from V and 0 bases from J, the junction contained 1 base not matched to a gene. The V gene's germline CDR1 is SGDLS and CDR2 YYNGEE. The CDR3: CASSVGLAGASYEQYF. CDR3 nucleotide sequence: TGTGCCAGCAGCGTAGGACTAGCGGGGGCCTCCTACGAGCAGTACTTC.

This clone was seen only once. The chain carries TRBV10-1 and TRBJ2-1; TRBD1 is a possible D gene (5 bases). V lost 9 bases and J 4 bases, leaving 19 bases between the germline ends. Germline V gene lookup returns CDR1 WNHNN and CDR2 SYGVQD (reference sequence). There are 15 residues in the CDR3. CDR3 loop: CARECRGPVYNEQFF. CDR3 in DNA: TGCGCCAGGGAGTGTAGGGGCCCGGTATACAATGAGCAGTTCTTC.

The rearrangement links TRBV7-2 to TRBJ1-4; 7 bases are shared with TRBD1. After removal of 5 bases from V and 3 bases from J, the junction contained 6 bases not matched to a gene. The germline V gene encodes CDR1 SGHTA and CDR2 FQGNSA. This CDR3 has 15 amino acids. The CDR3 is CASSARTGANEKLFF. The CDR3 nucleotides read TGTGCCAGCAGCGCGCGGACAGGAGCTAATGAAAAACTGTTTTTT. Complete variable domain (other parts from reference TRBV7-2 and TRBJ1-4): GAGVSQSPSNKVTEKGKDVELRCDPISGHTALYWYRQSLGQGLEFLIYFQGNSAPDKSGLPSDRFSAERTGGSVSTLTIQRTQQEDSAVYLCASSARTGANEKLFFGSGTQLSVL.

CDR3: CASSPPRGCPQHF. CDR3 DNA sequence: TGTGCCAGCAGCCCCCCCAGGGGATGTCCCCAGCATTTT. This sequence joins TRBV6-5 and TRBJ1-5; tentative D call: TRBD1 (6 bases). CDR1 MNHEY and CDR2 SVGAGI come from the germline V gene. Trimming left V 6 bases short and J 10 bases short, with 16 bases between. The CDR3 covers 13 residues.

The CDR3 region has the DNA TGTGCCAGCAGTATAGACAGGGCGAACACCGGGGAGCTGTTTTTT. It encodes CASSIDRANTGELFF. The genes are TRBV6-5 and TRBJ2-2, with 7 bases fitting TRBD1. The germline V gene has CDR1 MNHEY and CDR2 SVGAGI. This CDR3 is 15 amino acids long. V trimming: 5 bases; J trimming: 0 bases; junction bases outside the gene matches: 3.

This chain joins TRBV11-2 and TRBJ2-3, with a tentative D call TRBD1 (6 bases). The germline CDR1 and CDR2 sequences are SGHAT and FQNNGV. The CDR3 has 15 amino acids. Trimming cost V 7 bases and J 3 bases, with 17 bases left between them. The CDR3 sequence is CASMSLRGSTDTQYF. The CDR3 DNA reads TGTGCCAGCATGTCATTGAGGGGGAGTACAGATACGCAGTATTTT.

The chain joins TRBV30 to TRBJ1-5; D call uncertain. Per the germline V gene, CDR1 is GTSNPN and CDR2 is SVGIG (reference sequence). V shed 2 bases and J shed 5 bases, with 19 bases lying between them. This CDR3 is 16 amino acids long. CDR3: CAWSQPSPTRDQPQHF. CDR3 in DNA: TGTGCCTGGAGTCAACCCAGTCCCACGCGGGATCAGCCCCAGCATTTT.

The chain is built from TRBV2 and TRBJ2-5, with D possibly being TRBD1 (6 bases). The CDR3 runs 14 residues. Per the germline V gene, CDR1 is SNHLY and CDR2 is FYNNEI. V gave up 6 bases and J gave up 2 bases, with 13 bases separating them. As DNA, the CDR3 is TGTGCCAGCAGGGCCACGACAGGACAAGAGACCCAGTACTTC. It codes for CASRATTGQETQYF.

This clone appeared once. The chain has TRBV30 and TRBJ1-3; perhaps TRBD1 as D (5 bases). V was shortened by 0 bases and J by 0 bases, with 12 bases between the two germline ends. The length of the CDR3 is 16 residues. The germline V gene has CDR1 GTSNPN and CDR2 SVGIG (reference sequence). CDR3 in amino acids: CAWSVGVGNSGNTIYF. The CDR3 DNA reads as TGTGCCTGGAGTGTAGGGGTCGGCAACTCTGGAAACACCATATATTTT.

The CDR3 nucleotides read TGTGCCAGCTCACCTGGGCCGGGACAGGGGTACGAGCAGTACTTC. Translated, it gives CASSPGPGQGYEQYF. The V and J genes are TRBV18 and TRBJ2-7, with 10 bases identical to TRBD1. This CDR3 comprises 15 residues. The trim removed 3 bases at V and 4 bases at J, leaving 6 bases unmatched. Germline CDR1 and CDR2: KGHSH and LQKENI.

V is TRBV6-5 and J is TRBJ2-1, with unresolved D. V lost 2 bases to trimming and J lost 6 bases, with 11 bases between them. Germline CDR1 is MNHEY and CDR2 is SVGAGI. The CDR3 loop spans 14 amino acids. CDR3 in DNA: TGTGCCAGCAGTTACCGGGTTCTTGGCAATGAGCAGTTCTTC. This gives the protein CASSYRVLGNEQFF.